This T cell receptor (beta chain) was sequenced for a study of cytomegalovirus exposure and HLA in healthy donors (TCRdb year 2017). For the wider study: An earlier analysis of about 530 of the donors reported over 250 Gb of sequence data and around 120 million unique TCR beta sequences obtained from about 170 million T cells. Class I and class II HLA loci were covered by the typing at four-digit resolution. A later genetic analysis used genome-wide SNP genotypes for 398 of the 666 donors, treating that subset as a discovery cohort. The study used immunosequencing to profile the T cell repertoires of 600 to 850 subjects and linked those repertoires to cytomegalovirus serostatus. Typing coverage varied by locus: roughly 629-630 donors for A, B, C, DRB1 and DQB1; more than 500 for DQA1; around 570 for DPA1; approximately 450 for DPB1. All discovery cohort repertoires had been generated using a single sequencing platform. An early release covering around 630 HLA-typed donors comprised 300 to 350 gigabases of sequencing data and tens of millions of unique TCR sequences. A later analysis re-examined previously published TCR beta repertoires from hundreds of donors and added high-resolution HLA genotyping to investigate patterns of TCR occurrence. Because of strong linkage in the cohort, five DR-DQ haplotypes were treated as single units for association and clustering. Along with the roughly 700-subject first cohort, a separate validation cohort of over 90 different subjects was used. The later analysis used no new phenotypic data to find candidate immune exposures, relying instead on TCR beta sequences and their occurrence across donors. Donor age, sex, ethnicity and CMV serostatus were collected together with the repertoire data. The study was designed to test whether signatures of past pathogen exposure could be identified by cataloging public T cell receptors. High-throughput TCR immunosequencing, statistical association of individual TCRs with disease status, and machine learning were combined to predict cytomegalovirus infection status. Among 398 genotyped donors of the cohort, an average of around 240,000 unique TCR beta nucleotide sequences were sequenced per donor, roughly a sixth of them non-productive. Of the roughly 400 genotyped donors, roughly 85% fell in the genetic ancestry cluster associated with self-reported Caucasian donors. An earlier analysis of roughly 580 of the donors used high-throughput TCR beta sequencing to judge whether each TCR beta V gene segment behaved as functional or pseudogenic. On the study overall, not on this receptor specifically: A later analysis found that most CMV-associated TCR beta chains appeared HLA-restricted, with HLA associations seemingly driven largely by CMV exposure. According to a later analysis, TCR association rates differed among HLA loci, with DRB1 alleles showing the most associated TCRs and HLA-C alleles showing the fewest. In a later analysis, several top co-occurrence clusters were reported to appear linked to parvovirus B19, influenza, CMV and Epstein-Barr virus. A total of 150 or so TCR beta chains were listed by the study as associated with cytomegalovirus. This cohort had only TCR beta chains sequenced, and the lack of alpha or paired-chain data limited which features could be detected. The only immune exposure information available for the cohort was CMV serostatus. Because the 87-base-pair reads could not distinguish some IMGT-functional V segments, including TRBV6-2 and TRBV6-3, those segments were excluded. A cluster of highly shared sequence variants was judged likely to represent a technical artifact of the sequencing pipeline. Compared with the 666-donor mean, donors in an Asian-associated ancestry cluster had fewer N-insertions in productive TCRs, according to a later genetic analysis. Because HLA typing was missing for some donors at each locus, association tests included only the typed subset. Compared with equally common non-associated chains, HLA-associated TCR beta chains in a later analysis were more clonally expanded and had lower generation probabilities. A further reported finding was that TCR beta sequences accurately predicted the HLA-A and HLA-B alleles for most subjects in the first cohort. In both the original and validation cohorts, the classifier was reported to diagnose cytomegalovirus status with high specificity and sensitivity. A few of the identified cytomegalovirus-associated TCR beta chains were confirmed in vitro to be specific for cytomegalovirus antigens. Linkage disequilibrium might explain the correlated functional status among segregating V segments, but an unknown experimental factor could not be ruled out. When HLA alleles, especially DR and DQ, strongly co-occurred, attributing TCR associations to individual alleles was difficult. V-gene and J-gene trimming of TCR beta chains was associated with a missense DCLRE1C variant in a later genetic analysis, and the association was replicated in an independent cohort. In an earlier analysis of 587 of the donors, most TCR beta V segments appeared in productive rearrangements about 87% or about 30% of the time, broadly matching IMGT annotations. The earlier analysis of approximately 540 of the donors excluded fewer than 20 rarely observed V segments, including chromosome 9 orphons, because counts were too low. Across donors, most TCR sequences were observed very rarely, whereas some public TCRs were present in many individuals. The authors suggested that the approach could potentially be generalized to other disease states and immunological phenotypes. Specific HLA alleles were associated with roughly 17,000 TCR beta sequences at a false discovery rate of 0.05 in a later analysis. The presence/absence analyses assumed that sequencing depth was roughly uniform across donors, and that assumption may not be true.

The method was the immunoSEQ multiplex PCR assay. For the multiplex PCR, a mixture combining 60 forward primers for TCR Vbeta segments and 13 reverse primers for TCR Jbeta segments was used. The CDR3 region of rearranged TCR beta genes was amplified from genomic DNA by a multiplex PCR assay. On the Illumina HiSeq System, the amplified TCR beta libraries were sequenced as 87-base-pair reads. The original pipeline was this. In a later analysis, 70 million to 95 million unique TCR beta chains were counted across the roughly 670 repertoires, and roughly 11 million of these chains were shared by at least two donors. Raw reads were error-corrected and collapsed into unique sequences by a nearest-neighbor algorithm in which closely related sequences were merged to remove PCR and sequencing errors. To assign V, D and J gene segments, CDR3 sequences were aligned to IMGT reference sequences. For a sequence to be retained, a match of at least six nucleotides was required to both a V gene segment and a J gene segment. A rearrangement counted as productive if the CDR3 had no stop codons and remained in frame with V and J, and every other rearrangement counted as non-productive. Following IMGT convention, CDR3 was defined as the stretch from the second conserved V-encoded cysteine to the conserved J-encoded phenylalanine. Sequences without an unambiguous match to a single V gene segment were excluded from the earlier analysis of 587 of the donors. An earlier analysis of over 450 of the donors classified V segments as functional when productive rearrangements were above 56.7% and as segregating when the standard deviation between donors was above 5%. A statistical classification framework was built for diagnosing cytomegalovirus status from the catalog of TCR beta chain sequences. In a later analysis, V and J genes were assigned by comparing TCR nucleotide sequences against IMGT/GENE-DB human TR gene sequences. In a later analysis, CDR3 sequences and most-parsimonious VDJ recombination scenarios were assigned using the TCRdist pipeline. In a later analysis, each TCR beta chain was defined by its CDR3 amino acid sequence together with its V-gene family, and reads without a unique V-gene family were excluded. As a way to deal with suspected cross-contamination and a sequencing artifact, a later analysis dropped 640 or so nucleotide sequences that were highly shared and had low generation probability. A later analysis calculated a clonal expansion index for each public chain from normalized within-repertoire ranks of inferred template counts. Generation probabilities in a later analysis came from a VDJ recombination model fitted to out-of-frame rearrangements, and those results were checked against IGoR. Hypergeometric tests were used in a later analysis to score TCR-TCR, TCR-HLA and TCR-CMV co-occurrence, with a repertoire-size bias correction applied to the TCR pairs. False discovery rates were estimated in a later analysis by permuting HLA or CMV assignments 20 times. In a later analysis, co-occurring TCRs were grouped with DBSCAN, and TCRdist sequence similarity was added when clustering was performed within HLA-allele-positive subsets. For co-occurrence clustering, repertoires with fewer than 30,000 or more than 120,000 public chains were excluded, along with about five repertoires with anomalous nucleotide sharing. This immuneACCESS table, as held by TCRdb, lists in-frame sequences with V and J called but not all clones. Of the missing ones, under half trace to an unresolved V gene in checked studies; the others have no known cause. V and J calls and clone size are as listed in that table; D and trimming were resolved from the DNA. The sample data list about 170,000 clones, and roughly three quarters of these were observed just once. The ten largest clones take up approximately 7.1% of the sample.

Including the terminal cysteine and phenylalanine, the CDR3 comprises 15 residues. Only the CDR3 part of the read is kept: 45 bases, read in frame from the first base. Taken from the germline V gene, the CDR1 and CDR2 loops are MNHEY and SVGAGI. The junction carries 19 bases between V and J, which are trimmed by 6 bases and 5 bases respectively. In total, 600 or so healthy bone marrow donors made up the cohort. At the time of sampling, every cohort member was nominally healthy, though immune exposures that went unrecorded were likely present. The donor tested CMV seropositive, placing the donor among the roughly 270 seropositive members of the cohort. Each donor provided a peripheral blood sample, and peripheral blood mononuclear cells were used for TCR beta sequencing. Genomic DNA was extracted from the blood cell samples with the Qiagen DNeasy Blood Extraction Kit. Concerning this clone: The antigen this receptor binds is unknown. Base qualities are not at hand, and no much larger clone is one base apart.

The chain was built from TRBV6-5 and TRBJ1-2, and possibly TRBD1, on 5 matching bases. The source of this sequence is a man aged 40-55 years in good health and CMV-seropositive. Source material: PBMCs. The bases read TGTGCCAGCAGGCCTCCTGGTTGGGGCCCTTATGGCTACACCTTC. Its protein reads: CASRPPGWGPYGYTF.